Reported below is one T cell receptor beta chain. The antigen remains unidentified. Bulk TCR libraries were made with methods that had been previously described and with listed TCR primers. MiXCR was run by TCRdb on the PCR reads, yielding one entry per CDR3 protein. The top ten clones hold more than 0.8% of a sample with about half a million distinct CDR3 sequences, about a fifth of them seen once. The ends were cut back, 1 base at V and 3 bases at J, with 9 bases in the middle. The CDR3 has 14 residues. Germline loops: CDR1 LNHDA, CDR2 SQIVND (reference sequence). The data stem from a study of molecular identifiers for immune sequencing clone quantification. Study-level points and caveats: In cases of identical TCR molecules sharing a barcode, highly expanded clone sizes could be underestimated. Amid approximately 1 million naive cells, spiked Jurkat TCR RNA from one cell was reportedly still detectable.

The clonotype comes from a human donor in good health. Some libraries in this study had Jurkat cell RNA spiked in. Sequences were obtained from naive CD8+ T cells from blood, with Jurkat cell RNA spiked in. Subset indicated: FACS-sorted CD8+CD4-CCR7+CD45RA+ naive T cells. This chain joins TRBV19 and TRBJ1-1; D is unresolved. CDR3 region: CASSIGNLYTEAFF. For the CDR3, the DNA is TGTGCCAGTAGTATAGGCAACTTATACACTGAAGCTTTCTTT.